This TCR beta chain appears in the sequencing data of a study of T-cell memory formation after mild COVID-19. Study summary: Largely, TCR clusters stayed within a single donor.

Per germline, CDR1 SEHNR and CDR2 FQNEAQ (reference sequence). The CDR3 spans 15 residues. V was shortened by 6 bases and J by 1 base, with 15 bases between the two germline ends. TCR alpha and TCR beta cDNA libraries with sample barcodes and UMIs came from 5'RACE using constant-segment primers. A single record per CDR3 protein comes from TCRdb applying MiXCR to the 5' RACE reads. The sample contains about 470,000 distinct CDR3 sequences, 25% of which appear only once. The sample comprised PBMCs or a T cell subset sorted from them (not recorded which). The source of this sequence is an adult woman who had mild COVID-19 (a few samples of this study predate the infection). Cell type and time point are not known. The J gene is TRBJ2-5, the V gene TRBV7-9, with D tentatively TRBD1 (6 bases). The CDR3 reads CASRKGHLTQETQYF. In DNA, the CDR3 is TGTGCCAGCAGGAAGGGACACCTGACCCAAGAGACCCAGTACTTC.